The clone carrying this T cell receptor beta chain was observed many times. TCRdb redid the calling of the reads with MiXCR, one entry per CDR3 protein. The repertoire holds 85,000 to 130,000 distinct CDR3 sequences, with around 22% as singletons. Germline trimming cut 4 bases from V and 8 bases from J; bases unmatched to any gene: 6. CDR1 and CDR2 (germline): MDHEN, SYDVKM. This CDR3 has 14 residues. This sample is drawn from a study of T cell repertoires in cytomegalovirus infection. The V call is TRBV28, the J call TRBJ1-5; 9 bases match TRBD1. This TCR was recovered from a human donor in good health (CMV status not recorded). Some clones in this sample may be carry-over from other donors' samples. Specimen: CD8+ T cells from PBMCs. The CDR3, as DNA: TGTGCCAGCAGTTCGGGACAGGGCCTGGAGCCCCAGCATTTT. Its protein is CASSSGQGLEPQHF.